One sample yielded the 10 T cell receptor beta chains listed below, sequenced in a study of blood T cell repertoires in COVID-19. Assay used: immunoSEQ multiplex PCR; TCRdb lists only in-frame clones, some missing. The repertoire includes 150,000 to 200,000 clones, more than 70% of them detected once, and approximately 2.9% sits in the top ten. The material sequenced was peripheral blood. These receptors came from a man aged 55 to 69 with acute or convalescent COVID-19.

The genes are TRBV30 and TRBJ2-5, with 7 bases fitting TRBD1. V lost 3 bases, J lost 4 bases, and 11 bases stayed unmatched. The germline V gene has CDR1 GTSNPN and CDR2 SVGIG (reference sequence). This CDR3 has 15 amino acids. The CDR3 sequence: CAWSHRGPRGETQYF. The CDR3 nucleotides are TGTGCCTGGAGCCACAGGGGCCCTAGGGGAGAGACCCAGTACTTC.

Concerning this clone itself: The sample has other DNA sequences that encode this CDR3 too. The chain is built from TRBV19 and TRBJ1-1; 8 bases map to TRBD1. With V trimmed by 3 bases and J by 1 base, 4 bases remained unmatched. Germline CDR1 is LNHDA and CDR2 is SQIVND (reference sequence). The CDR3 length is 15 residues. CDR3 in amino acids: CASSILGQGNTEAFF. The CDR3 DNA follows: TGTGCCAGTAGTATTCTCGGACAGGGGAACACTGAAGCTTTCTTT.

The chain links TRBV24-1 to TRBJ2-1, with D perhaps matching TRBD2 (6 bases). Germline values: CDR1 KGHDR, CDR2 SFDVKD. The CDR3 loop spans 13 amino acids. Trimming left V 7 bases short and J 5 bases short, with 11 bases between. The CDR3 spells CATRDGGNNEQFF. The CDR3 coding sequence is TGTGCCACCAGAGACGGCGGGAACAATGAGCAGTTCTTC.

The CDR3 DNA follows: TGTGCCAGCAGGCCGGGAGTCTCTGGAAACACCATATATTTT. This translates into CASRPGVSGNTIYF. V is TRBV9 and J is TRBJ1-3; D gene ambiguous. The CDR3 covers 14 residues. Between the trimmed V and J ends, which lost 5 bases and 0 bases, there was a span of 9 bases. Germline V lookup: CDR1 SGDLS, CDR2 YYNGEE.

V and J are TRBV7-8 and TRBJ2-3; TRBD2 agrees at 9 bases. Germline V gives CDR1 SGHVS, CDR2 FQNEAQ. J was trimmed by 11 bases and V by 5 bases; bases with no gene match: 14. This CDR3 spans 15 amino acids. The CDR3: CASSTRTLAGPGQYF. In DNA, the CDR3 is TGTGCCAGCAGCACCCGTACCCTAGCGGGGCCGGGGCAGTATTTT.

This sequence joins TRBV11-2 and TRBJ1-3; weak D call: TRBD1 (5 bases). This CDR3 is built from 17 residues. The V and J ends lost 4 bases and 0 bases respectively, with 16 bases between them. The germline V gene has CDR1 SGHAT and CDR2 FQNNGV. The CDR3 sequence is CASSSNRDSGSGNTIYF. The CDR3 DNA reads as TGTGCCAGCAGCTCCAACCGGGACTCAGGCTCTGGAAACACCATATATTTT.

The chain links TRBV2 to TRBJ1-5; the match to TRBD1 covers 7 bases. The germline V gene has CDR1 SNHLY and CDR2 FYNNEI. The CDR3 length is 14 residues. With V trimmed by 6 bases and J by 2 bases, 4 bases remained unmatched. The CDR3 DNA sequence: TGTGCCAGCAGCGAGGGGGCTCGCAATCAGCCCCAGCATTTT. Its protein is CASSEGARNQPQHF. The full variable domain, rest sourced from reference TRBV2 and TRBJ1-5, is EPEVTQTPSHQVTQMGQEVILRCVPISNHLYFYWYRQILGQKVEFLVSFYNNEISEKSEIFDDQFSVERPDGSNFTLKIRSTKLEDSAMYFCASSEGARNQPQHFGDGTRLSIL.

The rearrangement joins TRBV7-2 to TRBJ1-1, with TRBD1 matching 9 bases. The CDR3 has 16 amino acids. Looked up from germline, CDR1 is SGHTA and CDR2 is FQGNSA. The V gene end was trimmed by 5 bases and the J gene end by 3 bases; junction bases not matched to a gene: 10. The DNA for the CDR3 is TGTGCCAGCAGCCCTAGAGGGACAGGGATGGACACTGAAGCTTTCTTT. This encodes CASSPRGTGMDTEAFF.

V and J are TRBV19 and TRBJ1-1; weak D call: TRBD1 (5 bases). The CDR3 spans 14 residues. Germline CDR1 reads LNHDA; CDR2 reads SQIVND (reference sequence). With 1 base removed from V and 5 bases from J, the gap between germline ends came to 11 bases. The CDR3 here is CASSIGLGGTEAFF. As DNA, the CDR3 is TGTGCCAGTAGTATAGGTTTGGGGGGGACTGAAGCTTTCTTT.

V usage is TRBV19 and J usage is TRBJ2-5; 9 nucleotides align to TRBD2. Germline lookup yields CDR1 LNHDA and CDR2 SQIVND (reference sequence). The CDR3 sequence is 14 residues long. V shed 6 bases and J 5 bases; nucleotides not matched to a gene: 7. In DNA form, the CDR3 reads TGTGCCAGTAGGACAGCGGGGGGTTCGGAGACCCAGTACTTC. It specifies CASRTAGGSETQYF.